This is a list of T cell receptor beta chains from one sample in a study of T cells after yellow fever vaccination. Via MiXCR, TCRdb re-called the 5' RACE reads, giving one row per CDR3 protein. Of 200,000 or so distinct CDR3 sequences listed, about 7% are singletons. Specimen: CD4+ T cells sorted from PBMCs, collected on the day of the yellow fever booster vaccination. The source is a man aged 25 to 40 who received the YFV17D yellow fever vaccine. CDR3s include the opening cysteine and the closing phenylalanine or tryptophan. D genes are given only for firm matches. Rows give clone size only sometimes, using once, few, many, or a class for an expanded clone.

TGTGCCATCACGGCGGGGTCCACAGATACGCAGTATTTT | CAITAGSTDTQYF | many | TRBJ2-3 | NA | TRBV10-3
TGTGCCACCAGCAATGCCGGGGAGCTGTTTTTT | CATSNAGELFF | many | TRBJ2-2 | NA | TRBV15
TGCGCCAGCAGCGACGGGACAGGGATACCCCACGAGCAGTACTTC | CASSDGTGIPHEQYF | few | TRBJ2-7 | TRBD1 | TRBV5-1
TGTGCCAGCAGTGAAGTCCCCACTGGGGCCAACGTCCTGACTTTC | CASSEVPTGANVLTF | many | TRBJ2-6 | NA | TRBV6-1
TGTGCCAGCAGCCGAAAAGGACAGGGCTACGAGCAGTACTTC | CASSRKGQGYEQYF | few | TRBJ2-7 | TRBD1 | TRBV7-9
TGCAGCGTTGTGGTTCAGACTGTGCCGAACACTGAAGCTTTCTTT | CSVVVQTVPNTEAFF | many | TRBJ1-1 | NA | TRBV29-1
TGTGCCAGCAGCCTGAGAGGGACTGAGGATGAGCAGTTCTTC | CASSLRGTEDEQFF | few | TRBJ2-1 | NA | TRBV4-2
TGTGCCATCAGTGAGGGCCAGCAAAGGGGCGAGCAGTACTTC | CAISEGQQRGEQYF | few | TRBJ2-7 | NA | TRBV10-3
TGTGCCAGCAGTTTAAGGAGGGAGAGAAAGGGCGAGCAGTACTTC | CASSLRRERKGEQYF | many | TRBJ2-7 | NA | TRBV27
TGCAGTGCTAGAGATCACATTGGGAGGGAGTGGTACCAAGAGACCCAGTACTTC | CSARDHIGREWYQETQYF | many | TRBJ2-5 | TRBD2 | TRBV20-1
TGTGCCAGCAGTCCCGGCTGGGGTGCCACCGGGGAGCTGTTTTTT | CASSPGWGATGELFF | many | TRBJ2-2 | NA | TRBV6-1
TGTGCCAGCAGCAAACCCGGCAGGGGCCCCTACGAGCAGTACTTC | CASSKPGRGPYEQYF | few | TRBJ2-7 | NA | TRBV7-8
TGTGCCAGCAGCGCGATTAGCGGGAGGGCGGTTGGGGAGCTGTTTTTT | CASSAISGRAVGELFF | many | TRBJ2-2 | TRBD2 | TRBV11-2
TGTGCCAGCAGCTCGTCGGGACTAGCGGGAGATTTTACAGATACGCAGTATTTT | CASSSSGLAGDFTDTQYF | many | TRBJ2-3 | TRBD2 | TRBV7-8
TGCGCCAGCAGCTTGGCCCCGGGACTAGCGGGAGTTCGGGATGAGCAGTTCTTC | CASSLAPGLAGVRDEQFF | few | TRBJ2-1 | TRBD2 | TRBV5-1
TGCGCCAGCAGCTCCCGGACAGGGGACTACGAGCAGTACTTC | CASSSRTGDYEQYF | few | TRBJ2-7 | TRBD1 | TRBV5-1
TGTGCCAGCTCACCACCAAGTCTAGATACGCAGTATTTT | CASSPPSLDTQYF | many | TRBJ2-3 | NA | TRBV18
TGTGCCAGTATGAACAGGGAGACTGGGGCCAACGTCCTGACTTTC | CASMNRETGANVLTF | NA | TRBJ2-6 | NA | TRBV19
TGTGCCAGCAGCCAAAGGCTTGGGGAAAACGAGCAGTACTTC | CASSQRLGENEQYF | NA | TRBJ2-7 | NA | TRBV3-1
TGTGCCAGCCGGGGGCCGGTGAAGTATACGCAGTATTTT | CASRGPVKYTQYF | few | TRBJ2-3 | NA | TRBV7-2
TGCGCCAGCAGCACGGGACTAGCGGCCAACACCGGGGAGCTGTTTTTT | CASSTGLAANTGELFF | NA | TRBJ2-2 | TRBD2 | TRBV5-1
TGCAGCGCTGACAGGGGGCGGTCTGGAAACACCATATATTTT | CSADRGRSGNTIYF | NA | TRBJ1-3 | TRBD1 | TRBV29-1
TGTGCCAGTAAAGGGACAGGGTATCATGAGCAGTTCTTC | CASKGTGYHEQFF | many | TRBJ2-1 | TRBD1 | TRBV19
TGTGCCAGCAGTCCGATGACAGGGACTAACTATGGCTACACCTTC | CASSPMTGTNYGYTF | NA | TRBJ1-2 | TRBD1 | TRBV27
TGTGCCAGCAGCTCGACCGGGACAGGCGATTACACAGATACGCAGTATTTT | CASSSTGTGDYTDTQYF | many | TRBJ2-3 | TRBD1 | TRBV7-6
TGTGCCTGCAGTTTTCGGACTAGCGGGGAGAGGCGGATGGAGACCCAGTACTTC | CACSFRTSGERRMETQYF | few | TRBJ2-5 | TRBD2 | TRBV2
TGCAGTGCTAGTCCAGTCCACGGGACTAGCGGGAGAAGGTCGTCCAATGAGCAGTTCTTC | CSASPVHGTSGRRSSNEQFF | few | TRBJ2-1 | TRBD2 | TRBV20-1
TGCAGTGCTAGAGACCTCCAGGGTATCCACGAGCAGTACTTC | CSARDLQGIHEQYF | NA | TRBJ2-7 | NA | TRBV20-1
TGTGCCAGCAGCTTAGCTCGGGAGTACAGGGGGCAGTTCTTC | CASSLAREYRGQFF | NA | TRBJ2-1 | NA | TRBV7-2
TGTGCCAGCAGCTTAATAGCTTTTGGCGAGCAGTACTTC | CASSLIAFGEQYF | many | TRBJ2-7 | NA | TRBV7-2
TGTGCCAGCAGCTTAGATAGCGGGGTATACAATGAGCAGTTCTTC | CASSLDSGVYNEQFF | many | TRBJ2-1 | TRBD2 | TRBV7-2
TGTGCCAGCAGTTACTCGACTTCGGCTAGCGGGGGCACCTACGAGCAGTACTTC | CASSYSTSASGGTYEQYF | NA | TRBJ2-7 | TRBD2 | TRBV6-5
TGTGCCAGCTCACCCGACCGGGAGCTGTTTTTT | CASSPDRELFF | NA | TRBJ2-2 | NA | TRBV18
TGTGCCAGCAGCCCCCGGACTAGCGGGAAAGTTTCGGCCAAAAACATTCAGTACTTC | CASSPRTSGKVSAKNIQYF | many | TRBJ2-4 | TRBD2 | TRBV3-1
TGTGCCAGCAGTTACCTAGGTTTTAGTAGGAATGAGCAGTTCTTC | CASSYLGFSRNEQFF | few | TRBJ2-1 | NA | TRBV6-2/TRBV6-3
TGTGCCAGCTTAAGGACAGGTCTGAACACCGGGGAGCTGTTTTTT | CASLRTGLNTGELFF | many | TRBJ2-2 | TRBD1 | TRBV12-3/TRBV12-4
TGTGCCAGCAGTTCCGAACGACTACCGTACCAAGAGACCCAGTACTTC | CASSSERLPYQETQYF | many | TRBJ2-5 | NA | TRBV12-3/TRBV12-4
TGTGCCAGCAGTCAAGCGCCGGAGGTCTATGGCTACACCTTC | CASSQAPEVYGYTF | few | TRBJ1-2 | NA | TRBV7-9
TGTGCCAGCAGCCCAGGGGTCGACAGGGGTCCCTACGAGCAGTACTTC | CASSPGVDRGPYEQYF | NA | TRBJ2-7 | TRBD1 | TRBV5-5
TGTGCCAGCAGCCAGTGGGTGGGTCAGCCCCAGCATTTT | CASSQWVGQPQHF | many | TRBJ1-5 | NA | TRBV14
TGTGCCAGCAGCCACCCGACAGGGGTAGGGACCGGGGAGCTGTTTTTT | CASSHPTGVGTGELFF | few | TRBJ2-2 | TRBD1 | TRBV3-1
TGCAGTGCTAGGGAACCCGGACAGATCTACGGGACCCAGTACTTC | CSAREPGQIYGTQYF | few | TRBJ2-5 | NA | TRBV20-1
TGTGCCAGCAGCTTTAATCCCCAAGAGACCCAGTACTTC | CASSFNPQETQYF | NA | TRBJ2-5 | NA | TRBV7-2
TGTGCCAGCAAGACCAACCAAGAGACCCAGTACTTC | CASKTNQETQYF | NA | TRBJ2-5 | NA | TRBV6-2/TRBV6-3